The 10 T cell receptor beta chains given below trace back to one sample, sequenced in a study of CD8 T cells in Susac syndrome. Random hexamers were used to reverse transcribe an amount of roughly 0.5 to 1 ug RNA. In TCRdb, the immunoSEQ multiplex PCR reads were re-called with MiXCR into one record per CDR3 protein. The sample shows approximately 80,000 distinct CDR3 sequences, around nine tenths of them seen only once. The source material was CD8+ T cells from PBMCs. These TCRs come from a human donor with multiple sclerosis.

This clonotype was counted a few times. J is TRBJ2-7 and V is TRBV5-6; D ambiguous. Trimming left V 1 base short and J 3 bases short, with 5 bases between. The CDR3 contains 12 residues. CDR1 and CDR2 (germline): SGHDT, YYEEEE. This chain's CDR3 is CASSLMRYEQYF. The CDR3 nucleotides are TGTGCCAGCAGCTTGATGCGCTACGAGCAGTACTTC.

J is TRBJ2-2 and V is TRBV5-1; 12 nucleotides align to TRBD2. CDR1 is SGHRS and CDR2 is YFSETQ in the germline V gene. The CDR3 extends over 19 amino acids. The ends lost 10 bases at V and 0 bases at J; junction bases unmatched: 16. The CDR3 sequence: CAGTRGGTSGPANTGELFF. CDR3 in DNA: TGCGCCGGAACGAGAGGGGGGACTAGCGGGCCCGCGAACACCGGGGAGCTGTTTTTT. Based on the CDR3 plus reference TRBV5-1 and TRBJ2-2, the full variable domain is KAGVTQTPRYLIKTRGQQVTLSCSPISGHRSVSWYQQTPGQGLQFLFEYFSETQRNKGNFPGRFSGRQFSNSRSEMNVSTLELGDSALYLCAGTRGGTSGPANTGELFFGEGSRLTVL.

J is TRBJ1-4 and V is TRBV3-1; weak D call: TRBD1 (5 bases). Per the germline V gene, CDR1 is LGHDT and CDR2 is YNNKEL (reference sequence). The CDR3 contains 17 residues. V dropped 1 base and J dropped 7 bases, with 19 bases sitting between them. CDR3 in DNA: TGTGCCAGCAGCCAAGGGGCCCTCGGGGGGATCGGTGAAAAACTGTTTTTT. It encodes CASSQGALGGIGEKLFF.

V gene TRBV7-2 combines with J gene TRBJ2-1; no firm D call. The germline V gene encodes CDR1 SGHTA and CDR2 FQGNSA. There are 15 residues in the CDR3. Trimming pared 6 bases from V and 8 bases from J, leaving 20 bases between. DNA of the CDR3: TGTGCCAGCAGTATTATAGGAGTTGGCGCATATGAGCAGTTCTTC. This gives the protein CASSIIGVGAYEQFF.

V and J are TRBV28 and TRBJ2-5; either TRBD1 or TRBD2 may supply D (6 bases each). This CDR3 has 13 amino acids. The germline gives CDR1 MDHEN, CDR2 SYDVKM. V was cut by 3 bases and J by 8 bases, with 13 bases left in between. CDR3 nucleotides: TGTGCCAGCAGTTTCTTAGGGGGGTATACCCAGTACTTC. Translating gives CASSFLGGYTQYF.

This sequence joins TRBV4-3 and TRBJ2-2, with 7 bases aligning to TRBD1. Per the germline V gene, CDR1 is LGHNA and CDR2 is YSLEER. The CDR3 runs to 18 residues. Germline trimming cut 1 base from V and 1 base from J; bases unmatched to any gene: 9. CDR3 nucleotide sequence: TGCGCCAGCAGCCAAGTAGCAGGGGGTACTTTGAACACCGGGGAGCTGTTTTTT. This codes for CASSQVAGGTLNTGELFF.

The rearrangement joins TRBV27 to TRBJ2-6; a weak D match, TRBD2 (6 bases). The V gene lost 5 bases and the J gene lost 4 bases, with 9 bases spanning the gap. From germline, CDR1 is MNHEY and CDR2 SMNVEV (reference sequence). The CDR3 consists of 14 residues. This CDR3 is CASSPRGGANVLTF. Here the CDR3 DNA reads TGTGCCAGCAGTCCCCGGGGGGGGGCCAACGTCCTGACTTTC.

This clonotype was recorded once. The chain is built from TRBV27 and TRBJ1-1; TRBD1 is a possible D gene (5 bases). The germline V gene encodes CDR1 MNHEY and CDR2 SMNVEV (reference sequence). Trimming took off 6 bases at V and 4 bases at J, with 18 bases between the two ends. This CDR3 comprises 15 residues. The CDR3 DNA reads as TGTGCCAGCAGCTTTGGGGCGGTCGGGGGCACTGAAGCTTTCTTT. As protein: CASSFGAVGGTEAFF.

V and J are TRBV24-1 and TRBJ1-4, with D possibly being TRBD1 (6 bases). Deletions cut 6 bases from V and 8 bases from J, with 15 bases between. CDR3 size: 14 residues. Germline V gene sequence: CDR1 KGHDR, CDR2 SFDVKD. In DNA, the CDR3 is TGTGCCACCAGTCGACAGGTAGCCAGAGAAAAACTGTTTTTT. Translation gives CATSRQVAREKLFF.

The V gene is TRBV27, the J gene TRBJ1-1, with D uncertain. The CDR3 sequence is 14 residues long. V lost 4 bases to trimming and J lost 0 bases, with 9 bases between them. CDR1 is MNHEY and CDR2 is SMNVEV in the germline V gene (reference sequence). The CDR3 DNA reads as TGTGCCAGCAGTTATAGTGGGATGAACACTGAAGCTTTCTTT. Translating it yields CASSYSGMNTEAFF.